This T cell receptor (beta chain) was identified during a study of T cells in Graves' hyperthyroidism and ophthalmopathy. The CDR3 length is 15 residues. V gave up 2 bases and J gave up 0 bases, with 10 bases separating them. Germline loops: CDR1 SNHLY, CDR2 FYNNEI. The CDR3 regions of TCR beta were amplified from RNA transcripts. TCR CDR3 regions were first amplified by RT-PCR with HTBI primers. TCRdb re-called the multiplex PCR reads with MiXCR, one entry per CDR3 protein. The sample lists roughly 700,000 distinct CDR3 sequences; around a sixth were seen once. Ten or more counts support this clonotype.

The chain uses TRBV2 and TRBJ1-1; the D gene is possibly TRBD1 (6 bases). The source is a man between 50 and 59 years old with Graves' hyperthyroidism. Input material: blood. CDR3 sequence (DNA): TGTGCCAGCAGTGAAATAAACAGGGTGAACACTGAAGCTTTCTTT. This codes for CASSEINRVNTEAFF.